The 4 T cell receptor beta chains listed next were all sequenced from one sample in a study of blood T cells in healthy people across ages. The use of a sample-barcoded 5' primer and a J-beta primer mix characterized a second PCR of roughly 6 to 12 cycles. From the 5' RACE reads, TCRdb called clonotypes with MiXCR, one entry per CDR3 protein. The sample gives more than 800,000 distinct CDR3 sequences, 25% to 35% of which show up once; roughly a sixth is in the top ten. Sequencing was done on a sample of blood. Every receptor here comes from a woman over 75 in good health.

This clonotype was recorded at least ten times. The V and J genes are TRBV7-2 and TRBJ2-7; possibly TRBD1 for D (6 bases). Germline V gives CDR1 SGHTA, CDR2 FQGNSA. The V and J ends lost 8 bases and 5 bases respectively, with 22 bases between them. This CDR3 contains 15 residues. The CDR3 DNA reads TGTGCCAGCTCCCGGGTAGGCAGGGGCAAGGACGAGCAGTACTTC. Translation gives CASSRVGRGKDEQYF.

The sample holds a few counts of this clonotype. Written as DNA, the CDR3 is TGCGCCAGCGGGGAGGGGGCGAGAGCCGGAAACACCATATATTTT. It is translated as CASGEGARAGNTIYF. The chain employs TRBV5-1 and TRBJ1-3, with TRBD1 matching over 7 bases. This CDR3 is 15 amino acids long. The V segment lost 7 bases and the J segment 4 bases; nucleotides outside the gene matches: 11. Germline V gives CDR1 SGHRS, CDR2 YFSETQ.

This clonotype was counted at least ten times. The chain combines TRBV18 with TRBJ2-6, with a weak D call TRBD1 (5 bases). CDR3 length equals 17 residues. Germline V lookup: CDR1 KGHSH, CDR2 LQKENI. Trimming removed 1 base at V and 3 bases at J, with 13 bases between. CDR3 amino acids: CASSPLSQGGGANVLTF. CDR3 sequence (DNA): TGTGCCAGCTCACCACTTTCGCAGGGTGGTGGGGCCAACGTCCTGACTTTC.

This clonotype has just a few counts. The V call is TRBV18, the J call TRBJ1-4, with 8 bases lining up with TRBD1. The CDR3 runs to 16 residues. J was trimmed by 0 bases and V by 6 bases; bases with no gene match: 6. The germline gives CDR1 KGHSH, CDR2 LQKENI. Here the CDR3 DNA reads TGTGCCAGCTCCGAGGACAGGGCCCCAACTAATGAAAAACTGTTTTTT. Translation: CASSEDRAPTNEKLFF.